This TCR beta chain was recorded in a study of read filtering for tumor transcriptome and immune sequencing. Across the study: Mean patient age was around 66 years, range about 47 to 85; roughly 18 male, roughly 14 female. Study-wide results and limits: Approximately 82% of IR-seq clonotypes had one read, totaling about 3.3% of reads; RNA-seq: roughly 76% and 46%. Dropping single-read clonotypes raised IR-seq and RNA-seq shared-clonotype correlation.

This library used roughly 0.4 ug RNA and molecular barcoded adaptors spanning alpha/delta and beta/gamma chains. TCRdb processed the reads anew with MiXCR; each CDR3 protein has one entry. The sample lists more than 100,000 distinct CDR3 sequences; around 14% were seen once. From germline, CDR1 is DFQATT and CDR2 SNEGSKA (reference sequence). The J segment lost 7 bases and the V segment lost 1 base, leaving 4 bases of the junction unmatched. This CDR3 region has 12 residues. This clonotype was recorded many times. Its antigen remains unknown. This clonotype was sampled from a donor at least 40 years old with multiple myeloma. The specimen sequenced was a population of CD138-negative cells sorted from bone marrow. V and J are TRBV20-1 and TRBJ2-7, with 7 bases fitting TRBD2. In DNA form, the CDR3 reads TGCAGTGCTAGAGGGGGAGCGGGGGAGCAGTACTTC. The encoded protein is CSARGGAGEQYF.